The clone carrying this T cell receptor (beta chain) has only a few counts. Its specificity is unknown. PCR amplification relied on 60 Vbeta primers (plus 13 Jbeta primers). This table comes from immunoSEQ multiplex PCR, and its TCRdb copy is limited to in-frame clones, with some not included. Of under 200,000 clones listed, roughly 77% were seen once; the top ten hold 1%. This CDR3 is 14 amino acids long. V shed 5 bases, J shed 1 base, and the junction held 1 base outside the gene matches. In germline, CDR1 is SGHTA, CDR2 FQGNSA. This sample is drawn from a study of cytomegalovirus exposure and HLA in healthy donors. In the study overall: Prior work identified roughly 120 million unique TCR beta sequences in some 180 million T cells. There were 350 to 450 genotyped donors. Of these, 81% fell in the genetic ancestry cluster associated with self-reported Caucasian donors. Study-wide points: HLA-A and HLA-B allele assignments for most subjects were reportedly predicted accurately using TCR beta sequences. It was likely that a cluster of highly shared sequence variants was a sequencing artifact.

Sample: PBMCs. The rearrangement uses TRBV7-2 and TRBJ2-5; 10 bases align to TRBD1. The TCR was taken from a woman aged 50 to 65 in good health and CMV-seropositive. As DNA, the CDR3 is TGTGCCAGCAGCCGGGACAGGGGCCAAGAGACCCAGTACTTC. This gives the protein CASSRDRGQETQYF. Variable domain in full (rest from reference TRBV7-2 and TRBJ2-5): GAGVSQSPSNKVTEKGKDVELRCDPISGHTALYWYRQSLGQGLEFLIYFQGNSAPDKSGLPSDRFSAERTGGSVSTLTIQRTQQEDSAVYLCASSRDRGQETQYFGPGTRLLVL.